This T cell receptor (beta chain) was found in a study of cytomegalovirus exposure and HLA in healthy donors. Study outcomes and limitations: Most observed TCR sequences were rare, whereas some public TCRs were detected in many donors.

Of note for this clone: No antigen is known for it.

From germline, CDR1 is MDHEN and CDR2 SYDVKM. The CDR3 consists of 15 residues. The ends lost 4 bases at V and 10 bases at J; junction bases unmatched: 8. Sequencing was performed with immunoSEQ multiplex PCR; in TCRdb, only in-frame clones are kept and a portion is missing. Among 200,000 or so clones listed, about 93% were seen once. Sequenced: PBMCs. The V call is TRBV28, the J call TRBJ2-1; TRBD2 aligns across 12 bases. The receptor comes from a young woman in good health and CMV-seronegative. The chain's CDR3 is CASSSRPSGRGEQFF. The CDR3 DNA reads as TGTGCCAGCAGTTCCCGGCCTAGCGGGAGGGGAGAGCAGTTCTTC.